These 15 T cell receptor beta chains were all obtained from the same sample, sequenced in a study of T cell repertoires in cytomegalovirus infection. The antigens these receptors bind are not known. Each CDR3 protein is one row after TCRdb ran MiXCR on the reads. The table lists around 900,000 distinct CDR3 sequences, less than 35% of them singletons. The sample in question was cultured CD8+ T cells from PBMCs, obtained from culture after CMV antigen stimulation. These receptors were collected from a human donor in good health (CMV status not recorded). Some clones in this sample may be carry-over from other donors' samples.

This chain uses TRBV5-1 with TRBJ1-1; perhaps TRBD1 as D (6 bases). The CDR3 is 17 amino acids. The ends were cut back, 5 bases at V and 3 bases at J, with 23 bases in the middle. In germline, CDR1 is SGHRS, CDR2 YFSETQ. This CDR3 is CASSSAQGGLEDTEAFF. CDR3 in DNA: TGCGCCAGCAGTTCAGCCCAAGGGGGGTTAGAGGACACTGAAGCTTTCTTT.

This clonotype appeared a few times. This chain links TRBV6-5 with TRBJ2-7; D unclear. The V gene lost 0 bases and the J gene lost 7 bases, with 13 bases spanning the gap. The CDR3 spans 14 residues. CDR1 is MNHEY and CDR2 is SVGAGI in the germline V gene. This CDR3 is CASSYSARPREQYF. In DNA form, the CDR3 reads TGTGCCAGCAGTTACTCGGCGCGCCCCCGGGAGCAGTACTTC.

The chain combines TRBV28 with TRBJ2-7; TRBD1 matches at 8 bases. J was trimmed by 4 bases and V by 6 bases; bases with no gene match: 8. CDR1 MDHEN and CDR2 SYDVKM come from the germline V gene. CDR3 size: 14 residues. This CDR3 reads CASSSRQGIYEQYV. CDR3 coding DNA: TGTGCCAGCAGCTCAAGACAGGGGATTTACGAGCAGTACGTC.

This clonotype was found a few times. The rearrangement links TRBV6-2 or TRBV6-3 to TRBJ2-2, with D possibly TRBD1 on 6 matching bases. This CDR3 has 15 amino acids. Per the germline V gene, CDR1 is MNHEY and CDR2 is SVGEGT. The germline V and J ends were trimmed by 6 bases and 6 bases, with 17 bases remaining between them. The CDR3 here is CASSLSRGAAGELFF. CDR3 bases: TGTGCCAGCAGCCTCAGCAGGGGAGCTGCCGGGGAGCTGTTTTTT.

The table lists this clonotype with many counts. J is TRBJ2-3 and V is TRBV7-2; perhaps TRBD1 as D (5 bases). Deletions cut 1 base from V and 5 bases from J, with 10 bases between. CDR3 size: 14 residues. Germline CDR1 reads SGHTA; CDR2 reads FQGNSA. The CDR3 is CASSLVSGQDTQYF. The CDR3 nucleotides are TGTGCCAGCAGCTTAGTTTCAGGGCAAGATACGCAGTATTTT.

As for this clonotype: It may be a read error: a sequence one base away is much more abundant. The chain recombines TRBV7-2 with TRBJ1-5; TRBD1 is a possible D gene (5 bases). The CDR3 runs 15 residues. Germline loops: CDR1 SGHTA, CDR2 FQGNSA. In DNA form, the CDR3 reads TGTGCCGGCAGCTTAAAGGGGTCAGGGAATCAGCCCCAGCATTTT. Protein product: CAGSLKGSGNQPQHF.

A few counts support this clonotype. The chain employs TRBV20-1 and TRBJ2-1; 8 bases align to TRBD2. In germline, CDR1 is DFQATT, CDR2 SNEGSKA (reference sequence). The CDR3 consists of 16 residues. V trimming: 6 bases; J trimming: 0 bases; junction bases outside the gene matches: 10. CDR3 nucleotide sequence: TGCAGTGCCCGTGGGGTAGCGGGGACCTCCTACAATGAGCAGTTCTTC. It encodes CSARGVAGTSYNEQFF.

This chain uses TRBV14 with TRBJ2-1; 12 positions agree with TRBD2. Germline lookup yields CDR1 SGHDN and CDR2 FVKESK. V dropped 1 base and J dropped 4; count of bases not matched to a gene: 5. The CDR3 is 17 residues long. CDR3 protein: CASSQVATSGRYNEQFF. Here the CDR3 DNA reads TGTGCCAGCAGCCAAGTCGCCACTAGCGGGAGGTACAATGAGCAGTTCTTC.

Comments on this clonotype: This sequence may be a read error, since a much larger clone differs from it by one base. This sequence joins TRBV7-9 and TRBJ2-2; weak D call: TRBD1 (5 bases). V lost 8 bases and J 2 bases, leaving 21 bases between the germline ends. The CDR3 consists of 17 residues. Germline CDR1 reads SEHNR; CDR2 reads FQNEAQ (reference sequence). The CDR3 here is CASPPPKDKRNTGELFF. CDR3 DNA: TGTGCCAGCCCGCCGCCGAAGGACAAGCGAAACACCGGGGAGCTGTTTTTT.

The CDR3 bases are TGTGCCAGCAGTGAACTTTACACCGAGCAGTACGTC. Its protein is CASSELYTEQYV. The chain uses TRBV2 and TRBJ2-7; D is unclear. The ends were cut back, 2 bases at V and 6 bases at J, with 8 bases in the middle. Per the germline V gene, CDR1 is SNHLY and CDR2 is FYNNEI. The CDR3 covers 12 residues.

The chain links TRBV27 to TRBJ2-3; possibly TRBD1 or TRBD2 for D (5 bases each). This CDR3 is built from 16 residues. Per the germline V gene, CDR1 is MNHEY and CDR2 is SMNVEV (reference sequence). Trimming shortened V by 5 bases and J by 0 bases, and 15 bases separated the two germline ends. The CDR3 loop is CASSPLGTVSTDTQYF. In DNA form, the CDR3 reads TGTGCCAGCAGTCCGTTAGGGACGGTGAGCACAGATACGCAGTATTTT.

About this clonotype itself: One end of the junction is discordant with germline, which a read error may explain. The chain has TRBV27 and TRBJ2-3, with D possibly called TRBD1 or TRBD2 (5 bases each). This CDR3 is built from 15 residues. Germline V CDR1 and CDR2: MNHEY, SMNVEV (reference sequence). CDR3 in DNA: TGTGTCAGCAAAACCGGGACCACCAGCACAGATACGCAGTATTTT. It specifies CVSKTGTTSTDTQYF.

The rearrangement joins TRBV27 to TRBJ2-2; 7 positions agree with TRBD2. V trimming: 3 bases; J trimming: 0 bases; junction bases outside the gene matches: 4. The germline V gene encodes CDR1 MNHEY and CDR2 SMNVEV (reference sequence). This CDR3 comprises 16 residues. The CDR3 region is CASSLNAGANTGELFF. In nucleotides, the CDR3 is TGTGCCAGCAGTTTGAACGCGGGGGCGAACACCGGGGAGCTGTTTTTT.

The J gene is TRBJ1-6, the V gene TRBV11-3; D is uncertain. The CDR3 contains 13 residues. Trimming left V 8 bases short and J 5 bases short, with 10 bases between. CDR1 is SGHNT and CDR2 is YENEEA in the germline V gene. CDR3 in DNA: TGTGCCAGCTCGGCGCGGGATAATTCACCCCTCCACTTT. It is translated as CASSARDNSPLHF.

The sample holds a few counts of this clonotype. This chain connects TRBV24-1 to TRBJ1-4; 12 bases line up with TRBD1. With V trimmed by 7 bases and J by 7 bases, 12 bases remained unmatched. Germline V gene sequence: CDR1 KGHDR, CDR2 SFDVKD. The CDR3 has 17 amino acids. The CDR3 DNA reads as TGTGCCACCAGACTTCCGGGACAGGGGGCGGAAAGTGAAAAACTGTTTTTT. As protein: CATRLPGQGAESEKLFF.